This T cell receptor beta chain was found in a study of cytomegalovirus exposure and HLA in healthy donors. 13 Jbeta primers and 60 Vbeta primers were used for the PCR. Repertoires were generated with immunoSEQ multiplex PCR, while TCRdb's copy carries only in-frame clones and drops some. The repertoire holds some 140,000 clones, with 60% to 75% as singletons. This TCR was recovered from a human donor in good health. Sequenced material: PBMCs.

CDR3 sequence: CASSSGLVGLTDTQYF. CDR3 coding DNA: TGTGCCAGCAGCTCTGGACTAGTAGGATTGACAGATACGCAGTATTTT. The chain employs TRBV4-2 and TRBJ2-3, with 7 bases that match TRBD2. The CDR3 length is 16 residues. V shed 5 bases and J 3 bases; nucleotides not matched to a gene: 11. CDR1 and CDR2 (germline): LGHNA, YNFKEQ.